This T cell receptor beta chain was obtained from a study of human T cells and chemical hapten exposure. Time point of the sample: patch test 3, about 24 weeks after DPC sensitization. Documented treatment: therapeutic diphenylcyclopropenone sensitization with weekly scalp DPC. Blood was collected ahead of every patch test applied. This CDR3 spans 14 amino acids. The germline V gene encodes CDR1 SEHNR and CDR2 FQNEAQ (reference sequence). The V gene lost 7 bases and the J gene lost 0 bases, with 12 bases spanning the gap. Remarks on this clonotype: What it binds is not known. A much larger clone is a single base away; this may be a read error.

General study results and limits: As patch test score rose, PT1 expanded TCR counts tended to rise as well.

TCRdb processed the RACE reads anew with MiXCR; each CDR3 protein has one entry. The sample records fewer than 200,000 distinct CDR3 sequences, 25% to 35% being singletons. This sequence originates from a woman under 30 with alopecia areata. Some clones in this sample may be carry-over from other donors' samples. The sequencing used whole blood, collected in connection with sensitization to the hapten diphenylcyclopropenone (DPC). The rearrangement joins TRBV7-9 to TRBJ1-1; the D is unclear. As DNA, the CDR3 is TGTGCCAGCAAGTCGGGAGGGATGAACACTGAAGCTTTCTTT. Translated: CASKSGGMNTEAFF.